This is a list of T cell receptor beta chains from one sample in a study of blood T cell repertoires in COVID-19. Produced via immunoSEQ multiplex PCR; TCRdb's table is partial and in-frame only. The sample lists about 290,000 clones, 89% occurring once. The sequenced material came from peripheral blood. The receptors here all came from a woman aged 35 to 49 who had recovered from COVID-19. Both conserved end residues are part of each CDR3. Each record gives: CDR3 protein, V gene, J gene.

CDR3 protein: CASSLFWRSVGQGAYEQYF; V gene: TRBV28; J gene: TRBJ2-7
CDR3 protein: CAWSPGTGGTEAFF; V gene: TRBV30; J gene: TRBJ1-1
CDR3 protein: CASSGTGLAGRRPQETQYF; V gene: TRBV2; J gene: TRBJ2-5
CDR3 protein: CSVDGPATEAFF; V gene: TRBV29-1; J gene: TRBJ1-1
CDR3 protein: CASSAGGLPGAGELFF; V gene: TRBV9; J gene: TRBJ2-2
CDR3 protein: CASSSGLLQLAKNIQYF; V gene: TRBV19; J gene: TRBJ2-4
CDR3 protein: CATRAFRLAGGHSYNEQFF; V gene: TRBV2; J gene: TRBJ2-1
CDR3 protein: CASSFCGQETQYF; V gene: TRBV21-1; J gene: TRBJ2-5
CDR3 protein: CASSIERDRVSSGANVLTF; V gene: TRBV19; J gene: TRBJ2-6
CDR3 protein: CASSLRQGVYEQYF; V gene: TRBV3-1/TRBV3-2; J gene: TRBJ2-7
CDR3 protein: CASSGGGGTGSTGELFF; V gene: TRBV6-1; J gene: TRBJ2-2
CDR3 protein: CASSLTGGIGEQYF; V gene: TRBV27; J gene: TRBJ2-7
CDR3 protein: CSVGVSRTGELFF; V gene: TRBV29-1; J gene: TRBJ2-2
CDR3 protein: CASSTPMGRGEKLFF; V gene: TRBV6-6; J gene: TRBJ1-4
CDR3 protein: CASSSQGSKETQYF; V gene: TRBV5-1; J gene: TRBJ2-5
CDR3 protein: CASSPGISGEGTDTQYF; V gene: TRBV5-1; J gene: TRBJ2-3
CDR3 protein: CASSEVSVTDTQYF; V gene: TRBV6-1; J gene: TRBJ2-3
CDR3 protein: CASSLFGGVGTEAFF; V gene: TRBV7-9; J gene: TRBJ1-1